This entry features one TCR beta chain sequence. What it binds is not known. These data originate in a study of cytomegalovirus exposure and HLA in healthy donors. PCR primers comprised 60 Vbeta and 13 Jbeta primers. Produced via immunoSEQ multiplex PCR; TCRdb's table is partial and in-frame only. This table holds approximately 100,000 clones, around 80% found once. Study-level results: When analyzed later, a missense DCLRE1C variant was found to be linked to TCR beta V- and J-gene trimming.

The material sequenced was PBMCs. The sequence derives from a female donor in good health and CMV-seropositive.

CDR3 residues: CASSSRVGGETQYF. CDR3 nucleotide sequence: TGCGCCAGCAGCTCCAGGGTGGGGGGAGAGACCCAGTACTTC. The rearrangement links TRBV5-1 to TRBJ2-5; D perhaps matches TRBD2 (6 bases). CDR1 is SGHRS and CDR2 is YFSETQ in the germline V gene. Trimming cost V 3 bases and J 4 bases, with 13 bases left between them. The CDR3 contains 14 residues. The variable domain in full, completed from reference TRBV5-1 and TRBJ2-5, reads KAGVTQTPRYLIKTRGQQVTLSCSPISGHRSVSWYQQTPGQGLQFLFEYFSETQRNKGNFPGRFSGRQFSNSRSEMNVSTLELGDSALYLCASSSRVGGETQYFGPGTRLLVL.